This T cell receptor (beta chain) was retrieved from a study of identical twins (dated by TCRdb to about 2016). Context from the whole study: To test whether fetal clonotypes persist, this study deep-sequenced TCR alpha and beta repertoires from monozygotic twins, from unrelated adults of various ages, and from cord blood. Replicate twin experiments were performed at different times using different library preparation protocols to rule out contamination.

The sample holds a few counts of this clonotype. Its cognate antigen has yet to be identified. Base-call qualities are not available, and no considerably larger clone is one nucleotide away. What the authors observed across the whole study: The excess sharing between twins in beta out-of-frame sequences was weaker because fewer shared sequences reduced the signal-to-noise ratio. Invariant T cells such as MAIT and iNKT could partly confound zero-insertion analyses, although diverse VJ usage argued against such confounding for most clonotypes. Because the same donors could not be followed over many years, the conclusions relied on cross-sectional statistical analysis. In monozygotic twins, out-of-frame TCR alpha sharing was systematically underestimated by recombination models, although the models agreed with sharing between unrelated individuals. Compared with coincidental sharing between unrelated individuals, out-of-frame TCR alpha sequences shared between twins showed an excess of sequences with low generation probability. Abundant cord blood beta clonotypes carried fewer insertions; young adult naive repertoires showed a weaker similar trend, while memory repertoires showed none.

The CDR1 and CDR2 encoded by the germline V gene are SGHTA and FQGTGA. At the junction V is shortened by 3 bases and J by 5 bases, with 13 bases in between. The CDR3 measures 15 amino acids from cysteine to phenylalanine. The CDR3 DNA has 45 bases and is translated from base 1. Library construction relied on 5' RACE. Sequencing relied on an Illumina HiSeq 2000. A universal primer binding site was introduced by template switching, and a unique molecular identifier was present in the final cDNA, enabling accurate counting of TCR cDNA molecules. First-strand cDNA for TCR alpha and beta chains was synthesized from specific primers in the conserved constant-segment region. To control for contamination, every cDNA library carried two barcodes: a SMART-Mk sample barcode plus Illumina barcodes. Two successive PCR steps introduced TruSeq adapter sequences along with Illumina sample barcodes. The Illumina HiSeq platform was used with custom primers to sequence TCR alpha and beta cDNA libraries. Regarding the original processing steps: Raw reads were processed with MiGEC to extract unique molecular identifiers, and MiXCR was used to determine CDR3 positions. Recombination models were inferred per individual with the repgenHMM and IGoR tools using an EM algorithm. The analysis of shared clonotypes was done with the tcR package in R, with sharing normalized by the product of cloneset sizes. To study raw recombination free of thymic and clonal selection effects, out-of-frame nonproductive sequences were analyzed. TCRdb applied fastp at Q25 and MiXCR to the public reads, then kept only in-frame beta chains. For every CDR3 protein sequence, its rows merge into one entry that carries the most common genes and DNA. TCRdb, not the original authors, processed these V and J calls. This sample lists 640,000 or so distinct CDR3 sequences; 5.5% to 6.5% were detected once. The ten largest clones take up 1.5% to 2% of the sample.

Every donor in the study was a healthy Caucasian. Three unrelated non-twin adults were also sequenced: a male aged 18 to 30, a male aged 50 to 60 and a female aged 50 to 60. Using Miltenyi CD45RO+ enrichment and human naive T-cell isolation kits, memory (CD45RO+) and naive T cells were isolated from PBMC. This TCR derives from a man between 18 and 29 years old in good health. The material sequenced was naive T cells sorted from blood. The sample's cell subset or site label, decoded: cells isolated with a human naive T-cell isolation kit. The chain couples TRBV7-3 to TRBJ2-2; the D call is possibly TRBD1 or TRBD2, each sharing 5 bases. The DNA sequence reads TGTGCCAGCAGCTTTATTGGTGGGACGACCGGGGAGCTGTTTTTT. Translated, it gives CASSFIGGTTGELFF.